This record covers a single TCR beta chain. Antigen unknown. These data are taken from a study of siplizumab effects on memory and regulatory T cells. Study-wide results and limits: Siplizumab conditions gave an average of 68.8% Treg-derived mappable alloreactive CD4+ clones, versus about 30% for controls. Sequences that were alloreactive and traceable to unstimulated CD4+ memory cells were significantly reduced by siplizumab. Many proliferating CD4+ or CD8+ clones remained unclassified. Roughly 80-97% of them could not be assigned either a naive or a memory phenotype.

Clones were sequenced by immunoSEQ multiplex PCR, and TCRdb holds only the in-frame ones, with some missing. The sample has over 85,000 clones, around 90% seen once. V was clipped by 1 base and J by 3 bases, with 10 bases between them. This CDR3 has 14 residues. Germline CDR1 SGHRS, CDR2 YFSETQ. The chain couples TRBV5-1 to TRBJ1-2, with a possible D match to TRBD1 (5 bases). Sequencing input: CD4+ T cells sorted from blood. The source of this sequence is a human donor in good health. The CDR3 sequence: CASSLRQGDYGYTF. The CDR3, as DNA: TGCGCCAGCAGCTTGAGGCAGGGAGACTATGGCTACACCTTC.